There are many counts of the clone carrying this T cell receptor beta chain. This entry comes from a study of regulatory T cells in long-lasting Graves disease. Combining iRepertoire HTBI primers with Arm-PCR of CDR3 regions, the authors built TCR beta libraries. MiXCR, run by TCRdb on the multiplex PCR reads, gives a single entry per CDR3 protein. In the table there are about 540,000 distinct CDR3 sequences, approximately 13% of which are singletons. The sample's time point: newly diagnosed GD, antithyroid drugs for less than 3 months. Extracted PBMC RNA gave rise to the TCR library. This CDR3 spans 14 amino acids. Germline CDR1 is SGHAT and CDR2 is FQNNGV. V dropped 2 bases and J dropped 5; count of bases not matched to a gene: 4. The sample was also reused in another study, on T cells in Graves' hyperthyroidism and ophthalmopathy. In that study: Aged 18 to 65, the patients had hyperthyroidism that was newly diagnosed and had lasted under 2 months.

This sample comprised peripheral blood mononuclear cells (PBMCs), obtained at new diagnosis, from a patient treated with antithyroid drugs. The TCR sequence derives from a young man with Graves disease. V is TRBV11-2 and J is TRBJ2-3, with 7 bases aligning to TRBD2. This chain's CDR3 is CASSLSGGLDTQYF. CDR3 DNA sequence: TGTGCCAGCAGCTTATCGGGAGGCTTAGATACGCAGTATTTT.